The clone carrying this T cell receptor (beta chain) was counted at least ten times. Its antigen is still unknown. These data belong to a study of early T cells in non-severe SARS-CoV-2 infection. In the study overall: Sequenced material consisted of bulk RNA (from unsorted whole blood), and chains were unpaired. Findings and caveats of the study: There was a bias toward anti-spike CD8 responses in VDJdb matching, which missed private and CD4 specificities.

The CDR3 length is 16 residues. Germline V gene sequence: CDR1 SGHTA, CDR2 FQGNSA. Germline trimming cut 6 bases from V and 3 bases from J; bases unmatched to any gene: 10. The TCR library protocol attached unique molecular identifiers to the individual cDNA molecules. Using its own MiXCR run on the 5' RACE reads, TCRdb lists one record per CDR3 protein. The sample holds tens of thousands of distinct CDR3 sequences, 4.1% seen once. The V and J genes are TRBV7-2 and TRBJ2-5; 10 bases agree with TRBD2. This sequence was found in an adult who was a healthcare worker with PCR-confirmed SARS-CoV-2 infection or an uninfected control (not recorded which). Sequencing was done on a sample of whole blood. This chain's CDR3 is CASSSLAGALEETQYF. For the CDR3, the DNA is TGTGCCAGCAGTTCCCTAGCGGGGGCTCTCGAAGAGACCCAGTACTTC.